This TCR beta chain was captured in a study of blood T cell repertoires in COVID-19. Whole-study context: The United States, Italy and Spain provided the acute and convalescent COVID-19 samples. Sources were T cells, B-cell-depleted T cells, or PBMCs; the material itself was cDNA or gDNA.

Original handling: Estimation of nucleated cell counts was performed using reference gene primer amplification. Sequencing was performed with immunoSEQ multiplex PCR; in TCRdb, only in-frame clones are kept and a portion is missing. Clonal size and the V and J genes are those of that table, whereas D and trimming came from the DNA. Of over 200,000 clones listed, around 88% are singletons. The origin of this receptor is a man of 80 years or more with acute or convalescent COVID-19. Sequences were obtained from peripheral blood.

CDR3 protein: CASSLGSGRVVTEAFF. The CDR3 nucleotides read TGTGCCAGCAGTTTAGGTAGCGGCAGGGTCGTCACTGAAGCTTTCTTT. This chain uses TRBV28 with TRBJ1-1, with D maybe TRBD1 (5 bases). This CDR3 region has 16 residues. The germline CDR1 and CDR2 sequences are MDHEN and SYDVKM. Trimming cost V 2 bases and J 4 bases, with 17 bases left between them.